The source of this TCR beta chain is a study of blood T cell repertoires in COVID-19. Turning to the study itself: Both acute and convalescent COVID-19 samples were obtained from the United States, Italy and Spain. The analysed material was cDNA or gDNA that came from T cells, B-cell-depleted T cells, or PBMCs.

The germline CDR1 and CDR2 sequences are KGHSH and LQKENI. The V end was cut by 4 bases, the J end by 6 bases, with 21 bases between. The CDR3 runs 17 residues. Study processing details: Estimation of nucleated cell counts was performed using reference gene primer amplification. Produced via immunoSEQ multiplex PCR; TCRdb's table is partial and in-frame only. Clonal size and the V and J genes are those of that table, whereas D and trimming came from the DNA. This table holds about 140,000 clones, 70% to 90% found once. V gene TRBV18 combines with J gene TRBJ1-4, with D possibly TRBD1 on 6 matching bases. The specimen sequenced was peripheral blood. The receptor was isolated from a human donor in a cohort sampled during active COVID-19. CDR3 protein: CASSLRRGPREDEKLFF. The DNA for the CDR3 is TGTGCCAGCTCACTGCGGCGGGGGCCTAGGGAAGATGAAAAACTGTTTTTT.